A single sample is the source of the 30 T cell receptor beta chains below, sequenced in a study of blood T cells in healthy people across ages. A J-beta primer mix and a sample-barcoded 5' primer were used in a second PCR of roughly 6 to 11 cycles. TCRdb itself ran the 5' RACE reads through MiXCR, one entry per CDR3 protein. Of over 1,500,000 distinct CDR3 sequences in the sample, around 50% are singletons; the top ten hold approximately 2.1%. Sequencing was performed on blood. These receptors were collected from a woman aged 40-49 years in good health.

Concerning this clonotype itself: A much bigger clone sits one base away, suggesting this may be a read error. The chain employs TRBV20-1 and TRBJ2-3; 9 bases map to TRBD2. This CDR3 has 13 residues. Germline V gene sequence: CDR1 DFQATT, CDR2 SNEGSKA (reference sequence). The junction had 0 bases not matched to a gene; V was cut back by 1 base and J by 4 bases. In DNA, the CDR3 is TGCAGTGCTAGAGGGACTAGCGCAGATACGCAGTATTTT. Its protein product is CSARGTSADTQYF.

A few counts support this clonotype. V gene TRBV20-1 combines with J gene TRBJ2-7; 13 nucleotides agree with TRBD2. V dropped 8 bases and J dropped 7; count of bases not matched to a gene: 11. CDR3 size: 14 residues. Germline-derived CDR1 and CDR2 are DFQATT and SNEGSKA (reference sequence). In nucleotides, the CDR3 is TGCAGTAAACTAGCGGGGGGGCGGTACAATGAGCAGTACTTC. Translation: CSKLAGGRYNEQYF.

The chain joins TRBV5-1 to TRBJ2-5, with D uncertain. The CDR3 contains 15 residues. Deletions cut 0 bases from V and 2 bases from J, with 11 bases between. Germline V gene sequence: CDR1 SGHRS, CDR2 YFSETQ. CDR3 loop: CASSLVGYSQETQYF. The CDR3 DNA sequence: TGCGCCAGCAGCTTGGTTGGCTATTCACAAGAGACCCAGTACTTC.

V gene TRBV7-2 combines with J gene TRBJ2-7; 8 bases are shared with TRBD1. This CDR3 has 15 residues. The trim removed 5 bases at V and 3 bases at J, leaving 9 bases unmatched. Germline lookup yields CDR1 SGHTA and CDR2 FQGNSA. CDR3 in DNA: TGTGCCAGCAGCCCCGGGCTGGACAGGGTCTACGAGCAGTACTTC. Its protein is CASSPGLDRVYEQYF.

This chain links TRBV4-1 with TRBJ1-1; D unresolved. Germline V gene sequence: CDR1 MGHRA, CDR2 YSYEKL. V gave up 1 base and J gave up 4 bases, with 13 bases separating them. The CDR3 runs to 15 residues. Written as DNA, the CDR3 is TGCGCCAGCAGCCAAGTTGAGGCAGGAGGCACTGAAGCTTTCTTT. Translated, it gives CASSQVEAGGTEAFF.

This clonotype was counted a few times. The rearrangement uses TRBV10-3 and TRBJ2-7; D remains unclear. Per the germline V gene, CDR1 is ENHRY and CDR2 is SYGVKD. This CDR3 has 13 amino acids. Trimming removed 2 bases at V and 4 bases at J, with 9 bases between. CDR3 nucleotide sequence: TGTGCCATCAGTGAGGACATTACTTACGAGCAGTACTTC. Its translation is CAISEDITYEQYF.

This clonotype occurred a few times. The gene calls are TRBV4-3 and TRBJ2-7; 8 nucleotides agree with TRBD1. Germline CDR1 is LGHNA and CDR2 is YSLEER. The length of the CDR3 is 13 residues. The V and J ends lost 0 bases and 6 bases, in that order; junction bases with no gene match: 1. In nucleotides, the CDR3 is TGCGCCAGCAGCCAAGACGGGACAGGCGAGCAGTACTTC. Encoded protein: CASSQDGTGEQYF.

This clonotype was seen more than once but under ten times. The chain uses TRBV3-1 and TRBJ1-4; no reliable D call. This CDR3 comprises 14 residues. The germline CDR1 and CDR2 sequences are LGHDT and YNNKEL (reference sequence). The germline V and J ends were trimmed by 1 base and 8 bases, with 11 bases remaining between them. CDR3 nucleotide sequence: TGTGCCAGCAGCCAAGGGAGGAGAAGCGAAAAACTGTTTTTT. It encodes CASSQGRRSEKLFF.

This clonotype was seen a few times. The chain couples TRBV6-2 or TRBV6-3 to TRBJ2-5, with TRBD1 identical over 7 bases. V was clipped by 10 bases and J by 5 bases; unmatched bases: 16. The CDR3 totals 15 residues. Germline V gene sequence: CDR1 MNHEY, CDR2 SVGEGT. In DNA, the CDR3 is TGTGCCATCTGGGACAGTCACAGTCAAGGGGAGACCCAGTACTTC. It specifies CAIWDSHSQGETQYF.

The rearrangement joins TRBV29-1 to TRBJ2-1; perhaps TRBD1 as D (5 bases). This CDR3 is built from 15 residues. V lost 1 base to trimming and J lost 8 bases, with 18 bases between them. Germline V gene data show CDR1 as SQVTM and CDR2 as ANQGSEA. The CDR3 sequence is CSVEGGEVQTDEQFF. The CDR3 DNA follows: TGCAGCGTTGAAGGCGGAGAGGTTCAGACAGATGAGCAGTTCTTC.

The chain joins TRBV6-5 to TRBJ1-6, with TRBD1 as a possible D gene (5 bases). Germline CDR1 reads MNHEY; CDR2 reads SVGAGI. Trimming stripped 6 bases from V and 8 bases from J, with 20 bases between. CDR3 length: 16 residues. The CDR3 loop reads CASRPPGGFRDSPLHF. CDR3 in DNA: TGTGCCAGCAGACCCCCCGGGGGGTTTAGGGATTCACCCCTCCACTTT.

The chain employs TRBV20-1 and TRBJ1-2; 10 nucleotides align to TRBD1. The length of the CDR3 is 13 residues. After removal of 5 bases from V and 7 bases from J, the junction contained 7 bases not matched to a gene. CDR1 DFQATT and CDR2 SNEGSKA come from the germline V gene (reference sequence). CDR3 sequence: CSAGGGQGIGYTF. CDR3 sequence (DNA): TGCAGTGCTGGAGGGGGACAGGGGATTGGCTACACCTTC.

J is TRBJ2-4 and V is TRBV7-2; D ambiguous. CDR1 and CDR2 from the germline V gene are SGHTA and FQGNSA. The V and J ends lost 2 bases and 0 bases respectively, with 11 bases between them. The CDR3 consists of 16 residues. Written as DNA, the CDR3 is TGTGCCAGCAGCTTAACGGTAACTCTAGCCAAAAACATTCAGTACTTC. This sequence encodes CASSLTVTLAKNIQYF.

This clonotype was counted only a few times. The CDR3 loop is CASSLGRPGQSYEQYF. In nucleotides, the CDR3 is TGTGCCAGCAGTTTAGGGAGGCCGGGACAGAGCTACGAGCAGTACTTC. V usage is TRBV12-3 or TRBV12-4 and J usage is TRBJ2-7; TRBD1 matches 7 bases. The CDR3 runs 16 residues. V lost 1 base and J lost 3; bases outside the gene matches: 9.

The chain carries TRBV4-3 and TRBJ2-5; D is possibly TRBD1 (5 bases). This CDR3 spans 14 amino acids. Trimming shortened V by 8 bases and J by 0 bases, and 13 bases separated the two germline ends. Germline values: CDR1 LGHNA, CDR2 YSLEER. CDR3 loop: CASRRGHHQETQYF. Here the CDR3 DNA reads TGCGCCAGCCGCAGAGGACACCACCAAGAGACCCAGTACTTC.

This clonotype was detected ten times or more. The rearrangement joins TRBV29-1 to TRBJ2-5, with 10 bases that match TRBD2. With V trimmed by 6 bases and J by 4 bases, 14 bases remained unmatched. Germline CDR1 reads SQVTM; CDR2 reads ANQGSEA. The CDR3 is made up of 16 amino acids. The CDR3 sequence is CSVGPLSGGTRETQYF. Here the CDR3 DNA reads TGCAGCGTGGGACCACTTAGCGGGGGGACCAGAGAGACCCAGTACTTC.

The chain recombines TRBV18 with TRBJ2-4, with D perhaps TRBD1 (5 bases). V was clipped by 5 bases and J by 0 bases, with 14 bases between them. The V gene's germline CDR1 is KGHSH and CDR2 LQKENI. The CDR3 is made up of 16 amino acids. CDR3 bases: TGTGCCAGCTCATCTCGACAGCACGAAGCCAAAAACATTCAGTACTTC. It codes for CASSSRQHEAKNIQYF.

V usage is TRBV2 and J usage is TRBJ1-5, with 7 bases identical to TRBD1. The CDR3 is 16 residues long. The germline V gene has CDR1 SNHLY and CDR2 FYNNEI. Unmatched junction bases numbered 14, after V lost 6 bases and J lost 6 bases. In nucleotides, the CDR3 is TGTGCCAGCAGGGACCGCAGGGGGGTCAGGGCTCAGCCCCAGCATTTT. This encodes CASRDRRGVRAQPQHF.

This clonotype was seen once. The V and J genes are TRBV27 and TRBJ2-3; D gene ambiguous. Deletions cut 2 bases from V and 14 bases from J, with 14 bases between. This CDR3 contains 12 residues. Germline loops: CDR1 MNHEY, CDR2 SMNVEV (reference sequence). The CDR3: CASSLPGRSSYF. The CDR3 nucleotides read TGTGCCAGCAGTTTACCGGGCCGCAGTTCGTATTTT.

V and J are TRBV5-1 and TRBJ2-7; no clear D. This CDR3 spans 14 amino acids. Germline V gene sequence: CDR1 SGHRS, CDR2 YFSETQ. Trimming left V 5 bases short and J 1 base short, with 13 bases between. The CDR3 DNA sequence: TGCGCCAGCAGACCGGCAGTCCAGTCCTACGAGCAGTACTTC. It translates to CASRPAVQSYEQYF.

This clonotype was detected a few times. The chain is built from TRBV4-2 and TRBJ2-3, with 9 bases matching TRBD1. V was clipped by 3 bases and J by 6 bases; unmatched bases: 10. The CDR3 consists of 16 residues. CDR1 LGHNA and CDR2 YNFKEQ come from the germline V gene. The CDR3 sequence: CASSQPTGGQVDTQYF. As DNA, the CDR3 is TGTGCCAGCAGCCAGCCAACAGGGGGCCAAGTTGATACGCAGTATTTT.

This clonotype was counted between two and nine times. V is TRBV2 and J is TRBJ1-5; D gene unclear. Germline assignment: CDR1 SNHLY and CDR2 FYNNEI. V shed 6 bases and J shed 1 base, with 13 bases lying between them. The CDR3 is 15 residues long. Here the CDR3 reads CASRDDMSSNQPQHF. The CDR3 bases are TGTGCCAGCAGAGACGACATGTCCAGCAATCAGCCCCAGCATTTT.

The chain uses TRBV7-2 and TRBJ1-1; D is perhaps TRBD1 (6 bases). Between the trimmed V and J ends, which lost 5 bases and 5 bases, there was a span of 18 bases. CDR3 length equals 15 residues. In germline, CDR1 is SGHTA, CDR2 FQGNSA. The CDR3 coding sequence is TGTGCCAGCAGCCAGAGGGGGGGGCGCTTTACTGAAGCTTTCTTT. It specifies CASSQRGGRFTEAFF.

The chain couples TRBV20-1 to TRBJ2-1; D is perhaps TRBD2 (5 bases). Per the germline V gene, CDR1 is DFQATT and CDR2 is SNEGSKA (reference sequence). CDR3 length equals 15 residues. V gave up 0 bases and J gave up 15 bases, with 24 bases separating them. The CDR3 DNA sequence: TGCAGTGCTAGAGATGGGAGCCCTCCAGCGCTAGAAATGTTCTTC. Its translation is CSARDGSPPALEMFF.

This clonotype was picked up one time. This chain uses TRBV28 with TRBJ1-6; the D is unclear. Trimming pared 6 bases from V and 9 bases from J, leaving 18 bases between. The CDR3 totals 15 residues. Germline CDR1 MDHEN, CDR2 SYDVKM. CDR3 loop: CASSLLFLEGSPLHF. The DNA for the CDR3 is TGTGCCAGCAGCTTGCTGTTCCTCGAGGGTTCACCCCTCCACTTT.

CDR3 coding DNA: TGTGCCAGCAGCCAAGCAGGGGTTGAGACCCAGTACTTC. This encodes CASSQAGVETQYF. The rearrangement links TRBV3-1 to TRBJ2-5, with a possible D match to TRBD1 (6 bases). CDR1 and CDR2 from the germline V gene are LGHDT and YNNKEL (reference sequence). This CDR3 is built from 13 residues. The V gene lost 1 base and the J gene lost 5 bases, with 8 bases spanning the gap.

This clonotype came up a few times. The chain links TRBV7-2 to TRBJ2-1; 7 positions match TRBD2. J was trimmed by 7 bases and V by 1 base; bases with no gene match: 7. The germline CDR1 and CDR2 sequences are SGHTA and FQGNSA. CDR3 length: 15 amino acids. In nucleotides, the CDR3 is TGTGCCAGCAGCTTAGTTGCGGGGGTGTCAAATGAGCAGTTCTTC. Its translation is CASSLVAGVSNEQFF. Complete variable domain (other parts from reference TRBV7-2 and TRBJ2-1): GAGVSQSPSNKVTEKGKDVELRCDPISGHTALYWYRQSLGQGLEFLIYFQGNSAPDKSGLPSDRFSAERTGGSVSTLTIQRTQQEDSAVYLCASSLVAGVSNEQFFGPGTRLTVL.

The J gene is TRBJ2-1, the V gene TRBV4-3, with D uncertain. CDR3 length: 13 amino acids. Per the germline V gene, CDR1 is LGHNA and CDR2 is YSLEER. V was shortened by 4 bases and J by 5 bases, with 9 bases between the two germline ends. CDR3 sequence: CASSLRLDNEQFF. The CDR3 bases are TGCGCCAGCAGCCTACGACTTGACAATGAGCAGTTCTTC.

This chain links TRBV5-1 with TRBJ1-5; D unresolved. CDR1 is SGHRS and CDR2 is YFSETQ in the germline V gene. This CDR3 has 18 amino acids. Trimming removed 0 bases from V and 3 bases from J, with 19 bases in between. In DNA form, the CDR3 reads TGCGCCAGCAGCTTGGTTCCCGGGGATGGGTTTGACAATCAGCCCCAGCATTTT. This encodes CASSLVPGDGFDNQPQHF. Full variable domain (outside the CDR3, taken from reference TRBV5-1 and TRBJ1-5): KAGVTQTPRYLIKTRGQQVTLSCSPISGHRSVSWYQQTPGQGLQFLFEYFSETQRNKGNFPGRFSGRQFSNSRSEMNVSTLELGDSALYLCASSLVPGDGFDNQPQHFGDGTRLSIL.

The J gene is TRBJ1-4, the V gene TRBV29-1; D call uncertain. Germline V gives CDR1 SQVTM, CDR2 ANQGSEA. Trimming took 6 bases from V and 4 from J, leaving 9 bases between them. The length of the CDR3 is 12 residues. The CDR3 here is CSVGELNEKLFF. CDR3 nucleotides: TGCAGCGTCGGAGAGCTTAATGAAAAACTGTTTTTT.